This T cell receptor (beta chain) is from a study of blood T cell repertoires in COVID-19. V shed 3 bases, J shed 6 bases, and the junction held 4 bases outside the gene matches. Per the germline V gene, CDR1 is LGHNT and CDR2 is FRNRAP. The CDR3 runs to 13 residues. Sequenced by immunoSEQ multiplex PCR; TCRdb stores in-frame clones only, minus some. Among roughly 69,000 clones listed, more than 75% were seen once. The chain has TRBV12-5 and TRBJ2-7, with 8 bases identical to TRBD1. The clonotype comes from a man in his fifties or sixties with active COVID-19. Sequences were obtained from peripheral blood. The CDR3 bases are TGTGCTAGTGGTTTCTTGGACAGGGCCGAGCAGTACTTC. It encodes CASGFLDRAEQYF. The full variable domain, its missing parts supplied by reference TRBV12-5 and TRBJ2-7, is DARVTQTPRHKVTEMGQEVTMRCQPILGHNTVFWYRQTMMQGLELLAYFRNRAPLDDSGMPKDRFSAEMPDATLATLKIQPSEPRDSAVYFCASGFLDRAEQYFGPGTRLTVT.